This T cell receptor (beta chain) came from a study of blood T cell repertoires in COVID-19 (dated by TCRdb to the early 2020s). The study in broad terms: The collaborator samples originated in the United States, Italy and Spain and spanned the acute and convalescent phases of COVID-19. The samples were drawn from the first 160 participants of the ongoing ImmuneRACE study and from over 950 subjects provided by 6 global collaborators. The prospective study material was composed of cDNA or gDNA derived from T cells, B-cell-depleted T cells, or PBMCs. Sample metadata almost always included a de-identified subject ID, COVID-19 status, age in years and sex. The repertoires were released in a freely available public database meant as a resource for research on the immune response to SARS-CoV-2. Where available, HLA class I and class II types were obtained from metadata supplied by the sample provider rather than from assay-based typing. The dataset comprised deeply sampled blood TCRbeta repertoires from subjects exposed to, actively infected with, or recovered from COVID-19. General conclusions and limits of the study: Clinical and demographic metadata were provided uncurated, with the amount varying by source and participant.

The CDR3 runs 15 amino acids, cysteine and phenylalanine included. Only the CDR3 DNA is retained, 45 bases long and in frame from the first base. The V end gives up 0 bases and the J end 5 bases, leaving 7 bases in the junction not matched to a gene. From the germline V gene, CDR1 is SGDLS and CDR2 is YYNGEE. Whole blood was collected in K2EDTA tubes by collaborating institutions according to the institutions' own protocols. For TCRbeta analysis, collaborators shipped samples in one of three forms: frozen whole blood, isolated PBMCs, or DNA extracted from either of those sample types. TCRbeta CDR3 regions were amplified from genomic DNA using the immunoSEQ Assay, a bias-controlled multiplex PCR. In the original analysis: The number of nucleated cells in each sample was estimated by amplification of reference gene primers within the assay. To quantify the absolute abundance of each unique TCRbeta CDR3 rearrangement, sequence reads were collapsed and filtered. Productive Simpson clonality was computed per sample as the square root of Simpson's diversity index over productive rearrangements. TCRdb limited this immuneACCESS table to in-frame rearrangements with V and J called. A share of clones is missing; checked studies link under half to unresolved V genes, and the rest is unexplained. D and trimming come from the DNA, and the V and J calls and clone size come from that table. The sample table contains about 170,000 clones; only one count was recorded for about 89% of them. The top ten constitute roughly 3.3% of the sample.

As for this clone: Its target antigen remains unknown. Base qualities are not at hand, and no much larger clone is one base apart.

Rearrangement joined TRBV9 to TRBJ2-7; the central 8 bases match TRBD2. The source is a man between 70 and 80 years old with acute or convalescent COVID-19. The sequenced sample consisted of peripheral blood. The CDR3 region reads CASSVAGLASNEQYF. The DNA sequence reads TGTGCCAGCAGCGTAGCCGGACTAGCTAGCAACGAGCAGTACTTC.